This TCR beta chain appears in the sequencing data of a study of CD8 T cells in ankylosing spondylitis (TCRdb year 2017). Background for the entire study: To find TCR variants linked to disease, the study profiled T cell receptor beta repertoires in ankylosing spondylitis patients and healthy donors. The full study cohort comprised about 24 ankylosing spondylitis patients and 110 or so healthy donors. Samples of peripheral blood were taken, and for ankylosing spondylitis patients, synovial fluid was collected as well.

The investigation overall reported the following: A CD8+ phenotype was shown by the disease-linked clones, which were found at relatively low frequencies in peripheral blood. The disease-linked clones were reported as significantly enriched in matched synovial fluid samples from ankylosing spondylitis patients. A TCR beta motif made up of several highly homologous amino acid variants appeared to be characteristic of blood from ankylosing spondylitis patients. Some of the motif variants had been reported before in the synovial fluid and blood of reactive arthritis patients, a finding that suggests common disease-initiation mechanisms.

Sequencing was performed on an Illumina HiSeq 2500. TCR beta libraries were prepared by quantitative 5'-RACE with molecular barcodes. In the paper's pipeline: A new computational method based on a probabilistic model of VDJ rearrangement was used to identify disease-linked TCR variants. Starting from the raw public reads, TCRdb applied fastp trimming at Q25, assembled clones with MiXCR and retained in-frame beta chains. Rows with a matching CDR3 protein are joined into one entry that keeps the most common DNA and genes. In this record, the V and J calls reflect TCRdb's handling and not the investigators' own analysis. The sample includes 250,000 to 350,000 distinct CDR3 sequences, with 20% observed a single time. Roughly 8.3% of the sample rests with the top ten. Turning to this clonotype: Its antigen is currently not known. Qualities for individual bases were not recorded, and no much larger clone is one base off.

The source material was blood, either unsorted or a sorted T cell fraction (not recorded which). The TCR sequence derives from a male donor with ankylosing spondylitis or in good health (not recorded which).

The DNA sequence is as follows: TGCGCCAGCAGCTTGGCCGCACAGGGGAATGAGCAGTTCTTC. Translated, it reads CASSLAAQGNEQFF. The chain links TRBV5-1 with TRBJ2-1, and TRBD1 matches 7 of the central bases. CDR1 and CDR2, per the germline V gene, are SGHRS and YFSETQ. For this chain, trimming is 0 bases at the V end and 7 bases at the J end, and the number of junction bases without a gene match is 4. The CDR3 starts with the cysteine, ends with the phenylalanine, and has 14 residues. Of the read, only the CDR3 DNA is kept; its 42 bases are in frame from base 1.